This paragraph covers one T cell receptor (beta chain) sequence. The data are from a study of blood T cell repertoires in COVID-19. As for the study in general: T cells, B-cell-depleted T cells, or PBMCs supplied cDNA or gDNA.

This CDR3 contains 15 residues. V dropped 3 bases and J dropped 6 bases, with 18 bases sitting between them. CDR1 SGHNT and CDR2 YENEEA come from the germline V gene. Sequenced by immunoSEQ multiplex PCR; TCRdb stores in-frame clones only, minus some. The table shows fewer than 300,000 clones, with about 89% occurring only once. This chain connects TRBV11-3 to TRBJ2-7; maybe TRBD1 (6 bases). What was sequenced was peripheral blood. The receptor was isolated from a woman aged 45-60 years with acute or convalescent COVID-19. The CDR3 sequence: CASSFGFGATGEQYF. In nucleotides, the CDR3 is TGTGCCAGCAGCTTTGGGTTCGGAGCGACAGGCGAGCAGTACTTC.